The 15 T cell receptor beta chains in this list originate from one sample, sequenced in a study of blood T cell repertoires in COVID-19. Measured with immunoSEQ multiplex PCR; TCRdb has only the in-frame clones, and not every one. The data show hundreds of thousands of clones, 70% to 90% seen once. Sequences were obtained from peripheral blood. These receptors all stem from a man aged 18 to 30 with COVID-19, enrolled during active disease.

This rearrangement joins TRBV7-8 to TRBJ2-7, with D unclear. Trimming shortened V by 5 bases and J by 0 bases, and 11 bases separated the two germline ends. The CDR3 runs to 14 residues. Germline assignment: CDR1 SGHVS and CDR2 FQNEAQ. CDR3 nucleotides: TGTGCCAGCAGCCTCCTCCCGTTCTCCTACGAGCAGTACTTC. Translated, it gives CASSLLPFSYEQYF.

The chain has TRBV9 and TRBJ1-2, with TRBD1 matching over 8 bases. Looked up from germline, CDR1 is SGDLS and CDR2 is YYNGEE. Unmatched junction bases numbered 9, after V lost 5 bases and J lost 6 bases. The length of the CDR3 is 14 residues. The CDR3 sequence is CASSPRQGRDGYTF. In DNA, the CDR3 is TGTGCCAGCAGTCCCCGACAGGGGAGGGATGGCTACACCTTC. Combining the CDR3 with reference TRBV9 and TRBJ1-2 gives the whole variable domain DSGVTQTPKHLITATGQRVTLRCSPRSGDLSVYWYQQSLDQGLQFLIQYYNGEERAKGNILERFSAQQFPDLHSELNLSSLELGDSALYFCASSPRQGRDGYTFGSGTRLTVV.

The chain carries TRBV3-1 (or the pseudogene TRBV3-2) and TRBJ2-5; TRBD2 aligns across 11 bases. The V gene end was trimmed by 6 bases and the J gene end by 5 bases; junction bases not matched to a gene: 5. This CDR3 contains 14 residues. Germline values: CDR1 LGHDT, CDR2 YNNKEL (reference sequence). The CDR3 DNA follows: TGTGCCAGCAGGCCGACTAGCGGGGTTGAGACCCAGTACTTC. The encoded protein is CASRPTSGVETQYF.

J is TRBJ2-5 and V is TRBV18; D may be TRBD1 (5 bases). Trimming shortened V by 4 bases and J by 5 bases, and 14 bases separated the two germline ends. The CDR3 spans 14 residues. The V gene's germline CDR1 is KGHSH and CDR2 LQKENI. The CDR3 DNA is TGTGCCAGCTCACTCGTCAGGGTGGGGGAGACCCAGTACTTC. Translation: CASSLVRVGETQYF.

The V call is TRBV7-6, the J call TRBJ1-1, with D unresolved. The V and J ends lost 3 bases and 4 bases respectively, with 12 bases between them. Germline V gives CDR1 SGHVS, CDR2 FNYEAQ. The CDR3 is 14 residues long. The CDR3 is CASSLLGEGTEAFF. CDR3 DNA: TGTGCCAGCAGCTTGCTTGGGGAGGGCACTGAAGCTTTCTTT.

The rearrangement links TRBV2 to TRBJ2-2, with D possibly TRBD1 on 5 matching bases. This CDR3 has 17 residues. With 5 bases removed from V and 5 bases from J, the gap between germline ends came to 21 bases. Per germline, CDR1 SNHLY and CDR2 FYNNEI. CDR3: CASSHNPLPRGTGELFF. The DNA of the CDR3 is TGTGCCAGCAGTCACAATCCTCTTCCAAGGGGAACCGGGGAGCTGTTTTTT.

About this clone: The sample holds other DNA sequences that translate to the same CDR3. This chain joins TRBV7-9 and TRBJ1-2, with D hard to call. Trimming removed 5 bases at V and 5 bases at J, with 6 bases between. The CDR3 contains 11 residues. The germline CDR1 and CDR2 sequences are SEHNR and FQNEAQ (reference sequence). CDR3 region: CASSRGYGYTF. The CDR3 DNA follows: TGTGCCAGCAGCCGGGGTTATGGCTACACCTTC.

This clone turned up a few times. Other DNA sequences in this sample translate to the same CDR3. The V gene is TRBV5-1, the J gene TRBJ2-1; 8 bases align to TRBD2. The germline CDR1 and CDR2 sequences are SGHRS and YFSETQ. The CDR3 spans 16 residues. V was pared by 2 bases and J by 0 bases, with 4 bases of the junction left unmatched. In DNA form, the CDR3 reads TGCGCCAGCAGCTTCACGAGCGGGAGCTCCTACAATGAGCAGTTCTTC. This codes for CASSFTSGSSYNEQFF.

The chain employs TRBV6-4 and TRBJ2-1; the D is unclear. Germline values: CDR1 MRHNA, CDR2 SNTAGT. The CDR3 loop spans 14 amino acids. V lost 4 bases and J lost 0, with 7 bases in between. This CDR3 reads CASSAFSSYNEQFF. The DNA of the CDR3 is TGTGCCAGCAGTGCCTTTAGCTCCTACAATGAGCAGTTCTTC.

The chain uses TRBV5-1 and TRBJ2-3; TRBD2 might be the D (6 bases). Trimming pared 4 bases from V and 0 bases from J, leaving 12 bases between. The germline V gene encodes CDR1 SGHRS and CDR2 YFSETQ. This CDR3 region has 15 residues. The CDR3 spells CASSLDYSSTDTQYF. CDR3 bases: TGCGCCAGCAGCCTGGACTATTCTAGCACAGATACGCAGTATTTT.

The genes are TRBV3-1 (or the pseudogene TRBV3-2) and TRBJ2-3; D might be TRBD2 (6 bases). Germline V gene lookup returns CDR1 LGHDT and CDR2 YNNKEL (reference sequence). Trimming shortened V by 4 bases and J by 0 bases, and 20 bases separated the two germline ends. The CDR3 has 18 residues. The CDR3 protein is CASSRRRSSSDSTDTQYF. CDR3 nucleotide sequence: TGTGCCAGCAGCCGTCGTCGCAGCTCTAGCGACAGCACAGATACGCAGTATTTT.

This clone came up a few times. The CDR3 DNA reads TGTGCCAGCAGCTTAGCGCTCGGTCCCTACGAGCAGTACTTC. This translates into CASSLALGPYEQYF. This chain uses TRBV7-2 with TRBJ2-7; D is unclear. Germline lookup yields CDR1 SGHTA and CDR2 FQGNSA. Between the trimmed V and J ends, which lost 0 bases and 2 bases, there was a span of 8 bases. CDR3 length: 14 residues.

The rearrangement joins TRBV4-1 to TRBJ2-2; a weak D match, TRBD2 (5 bases). The germline V and J ends were trimmed by 1 base and 3 bases, with 9 bases remaining between them. The germline CDR1 and CDR2 sequences are MGHRA and YSYEKL. This CDR3 is 15 amino acids long. As DNA, the CDR3 is TGCGCCAGCAGCCAAGCGGGGTACGACACCGGGGAGCTGTTTTTT. Translating it yields CASSQAGYDTGELFF.

This clone has only one observation. The rearrangement links TRBV7-6 to TRBJ2-3; D is possibly TRBD2 (6 bases). The CDR3 consists of 16 residues. Germline assignment: CDR1 SGHVS and CDR2 FNYEAQ. Deletions cut 1 base from V and 5 bases from J, with 16 bases between. CDR3 DNA: TGTGCCAGCAGCTTAGGCGGCGGGGTCCCGGGAGATACGCAGTATTTT. This gives the protein CASSLGGGVPGDTQYF.

The chain recombines TRBV6-5 with TRBJ2-7, with D possibly being TRBD2 (5 bases). The CDR3 has 13 residues. CDR1 is MNHEY, CDR2 SVGAGI, per germline. V lost 7 bases, J lost 1 base, and 11 bases lay in between. DNA of the CDR3: TGTGCCAGCACCCCCGGGGTATCCTACGAGCAGTACTTC. It encodes CASTPGVSYEQYF.